The T cell receptor (beta chain) under discussion was sequenced for a study of blood T cell repertoires in COVID-19. Study as a whole: The United States, Italy and Spain provided the acute and convalescent COVID-19 samples. PBMCs, B-cell-depleted T cells, or T cells were the source of the cDNA or gDNA that made up the material.

The recovered donors of Cohort 3 showed two negative PCRs, clearance, or symptom resolution. Authors' data handling: By means of reference gene primer amplification, nucleated cell counts were estimated. Repertoires were generated with immunoSEQ multiplex PCR, while TCRdb's copy carries only in-frame clones and drops some. Clonal size and the V and J genes are those of that table, whereas D and trimming came from the DNA. Altogether roughly 250,000 clones are present, approximately 86% being singletons, with the ten largest covering approximately 1.7%. The receptor was derived from a woman aged 45-59 years who had recovered from COVID-19. Sample: PBMCs or T cells enriched from blood (not recorded which).

The CDR3 is CASSLGGTGGLETQYF. CDR3 coding DNA: TGTGCCAGCAGCTTAGGAGGAACGGGGGGCCTAGAGACCCAGTACTTC. The chain links TRBV11-3 to TRBJ2-5; possible D gene TRBD2, 7 bases. Trimming left V 1 base short and J 4 bases short, with 16 bases between. Germline V gene data show CDR1 as SGHNT and CDR2 as YENEEA. This CDR3 has 16 residues.